Below are 3 T cell receptor beta chains sequenced from a single sample in a study of T cell clones after liver transplantation. The table came from immunoSEQ multiplex PCR; TCRdb's copy has only in-frame clones and leaves some out. The table lists tens of thousands of clones, 60% to 75% of them singletons. The specimen comprised CD4+ T cells from blood, sampled at the 22-month timepoint. The receptors here all came from a human patient who received a liver transplant. Some T cells may be supplied by the graft donor.

This clone appeared a few times. The V and J genes are TRBV19 and TRBJ2-2; D may be TRBD2 (6 bases). This CDR3 has 14 amino acids. The ends were cut back, 6 bases at V and 2 bases at J, with 10 bases in the middle. Germline V gives CDR1 LNHDA, CDR2 SQIVND (reference sequence). The CDR3 DNA follows: TGTGCCAGTAGGGACGGGGGAAACACCGGGGAGCTGTTTTTT. Its translation: CASRDGGNTGELFF.

This clone appeared a single time. The V and J genes are TRBV19 and TRBJ1-2, with 7 bases identical to TRBD1. Germline V gives CDR1 LNHDA, CDR2 SQIVND (reference sequence). This CDR3 contains 15 residues. With 1 base clipped from V and 5 bases from J, the junction kept 7 bases outside the gene matches. CDR3 amino acids: CASSIVRGQDYGYTF. The CDR3 region has the DNA TGTGCCAGTAGTATAGTCCGCGGACAGGATTATGGCTACACCTTC.

Concerning this clone: Other nucleotide sequences from this sample produce the same CDR3. This chain connects TRBV27 to TRBJ2-3, with 8 bases aligning to TRBD1. Germline-derived CDR1 and CDR2 are MNHEY and SMNVEV (reference sequence). Unmatched junction bases numbered 3, after V lost 0 bases and J lost 1 base. This CDR3 has 16 residues. CDR3 sequence reads: CASSLSAGGGTDTQYF. CDR3 in DNA: TGTGCCAGCAGTTTATCGGCAGGGGGCGGCACAGATACGCAGTATTTT.